This T cell receptor (beta chain) was recovered during a study of OX40 agonist ivuxolimab in advanced cancers. Study-level information: Three individuals attained partial responses, comprising one hepatocellular carcinoma case and two cutaneous melanoma cases.

Study-level points and caveats: Researchers did not determine the expanded peripheral T cells' antigen specificity. Blood T cells, both CD4+ and CD8+, expanded clonally by week 6 at 0.1 to 3.0 mg/kg.

The investigators sampled blood at baseline, at cycle 4 day 1, and at cycle 7 day 1. Some clones are missing from TCRdb's copy, which holds only in-frame ones; the method was immunoSEQ multiplex PCR. The sample lists roughly 18,000 clones, around 87% occurring once. Per germline, CDR1 LGHNA and CDR2 YNFKEQ. This CDR3 is built from 17 residues. The V and J ends lost 5 bases and 0 bases respectively, with 17 bases between them. This clone has a single count. Its antigen is as yet unknown. This sequence joins TRBV4-2 and TRBJ2-1; D gene uncertain. Sample: CD4+ or CD8+ T cells sorted from blood, taken in a trial of the OX40 agonist ivuxolimab. The sequence derives from an adult with an advanced solid tumor such as melanoma, head and neck, liver or kidney cancer. This chain's CDR3 is CASSLDPPSASYNEQFF. CDR3 nucleotides: TGTGCCAGCAGCTTAGACCCCCCCTCCGCCTCCTACAATGAGCAGTTCTTC.